This T cell receptor beta chain comes out of a study of T cell repertoires in ileal Crohn's disease. Study background: Median disease duration was about 7.9 years; about 35% smoked at surgery. Study conclusions and caveats: High-frequency clones were more common in sorted CD8 than CD4 cells. Every patient over 26.8% clonality showed endoscopic recurrence.

Sequencing used immunoSEQ multiplex PCR; TCRdb keeps in-frame clones, though not all of them. The sample has 4,800 or so clones, around 86% seen once. A note on this clone: The antigen is unknown.

Per the germline V gene, CDR1 is KGHSH and CDR2 is LQKENI. The CDR3 runs to 14 residues. Trimming removed 4 bases at V and 4 bases at J, with 12 bases between. Adults with ileal or ileocolonic Crohn's disease and an indication for resection were eligible. This TCR was recovered from an adult with Crohn's disease. Sequencing was performed on ileal tissue. J is TRBJ2-3 and V is TRBV18, with D tentatively TRBD1 (5 bases). DNA for the CDR3: TGTGCCAGCTCACTTTTTAGGGGTGCAGATACGCAGTATTTT. This translates into CASSLFRGADTQYF. Combining the CDR3 with reference TRBV18 and TRBJ2-3 gives the whole variable domain NAGVMQNPRHLVRRRGQEARLRCSPMKGHSHVYWYRQLPEEGLKFMVYLQKENIIDESGMPKERFSAEFPKEGPSILRIQQVVRGDSAAYFCASSLFRGADTQYFGPGTRLTVL.